The 10 T cell receptor beta chains reported below all come from one sample, sequenced in a study of blood T cell repertoires in COVID-19. Assay: immunoSEQ multiplex PCR; the TCRdb copy retains only in-frame clones and omits some. The sample records about 130,000 clones, approximately 83% being singletons. The sequenced sample consisted of peripheral blood. These receptors all stem from a woman aged 50 to 65 who had recovered from COVID-19.

J is TRBJ1-5 and V is TRBV7-7, with no clear D. Germline V gene lookup returns CDR1 SSHAT and CDR2 FNYEAQ (reference sequence). The CDR3 covers 13 residues. With 7 bases removed from V and 2 bases from J, the gap between germline ends came to 9 bases. The CDR3, as DNA: TGTGCCAGCAACTGGGAGCGCAATCAGCCCCAGCATTTT. Its translation is CASNWERNQPQHF.

This chain joins TRBV19 and TRBJ1-1; D ambiguous. The V end lost 2 bases, the J end lost 3 bases, and 10 bases lay between the germline ends. CDR3 size: 14 residues. Germline CDR1 LNHDA, CDR2 SQIVND (reference sequence). CDR3 sequence (DNA): TGTGCCAGTAGTATATCAGGTCCGGACACTGAAGCTTTCTTT. Its protein is CASSISGPDTEAFF.

The rearrangement joins TRBV6-2 or TRBV6-3 to TRBJ1-1; no reliable D call. The CDR3 has 12 residues. Germline V gene lookup returns CDR1 MNHEY and CDR2 SVGEGT. The V gene lost 3 bases and the J gene lost 5 bases, with 7 bases spanning the gap. The DNA of the CDR3 is TGTGCCAGCAGTTATTTGAGGACTGAAGCTTTCTTT. It yields the protein CASSYLRTEAFF.

The V gene is TRBV6-2 or TRBV6-3, the J gene TRBJ2-2; D call uncertain. V was pared by 4 bases and J by 4 bases, with 13 bases between. CDR1 is MNHEY, CDR2 SVGEGT, per germline. This CDR3 region has 15 residues. This chain's CDR3 is CASSLIRSRTGELFF. The DNA for the CDR3 is TGTGCCAGCAGTTTAATCAGGTCTCGCACCGGGGAGCTGTTTTTT.

As to this clone: An end of the junction differs from the germline gene, which may be a read error. The chain is built from TRBV7-3 and TRBJ2-3; 9 bases are shared with TRBD2. The CDR3 extends over 14 amino acids. CDR1 and CDR2 from the germline V gene are SGHTA and FQGTGA. This CDR3 reads CASSLGTSRDTQYF. The CDR3 DNA reads as TGTGCCAGCAGCCTAGGGACTAGCAGAGATACGCAGTATTTT.

The chain carries TRBV6-5 and TRBJ2-1; weak D call: TRBD2 (6 bases). V was cut by 6 bases and J by 0 bases, with 12 bases left in between. The CDR3 is 15 amino acids. CDR1 MNHEY and CDR2 SVGAGI come from the germline V gene. DNA of the CDR3: TGTGCCAGCAGCGCGGGGACTCGCTCCTACAATGAGCAGTTCTTC. This sequence encodes CASSAGTRSYNEQFF.

This clone was counted once. The V gene is TRBV7-2, the J gene TRBJ2-5, with a possible D match to TRBD1 (5 bases). Germline assignment: CDR1 SGHTA and CDR2 FQGNSA. Trimming stripped 8 bases from V and 5 bases from J, with 15 bases between. The CDR3 totals 13 residues. The CDR3, as DNA: TGTGCCAGCTCACCAGGGCCGGCGGAGACCCAGTACTTC. Encoded protein: CASSPGPAETQYF.

This chain connects TRBV6-1 to TRBJ2-7; 15 bases map to TRBD2. V shed 1 base and J 4 bases; nucleotides not matched to a gene: 8. Germline CDR1 reads MNHNS; CDR2 reads SASEGT. The CDR3 has 18 amino acids. The CDR3 loop is CASSEGGLAGGPRYEQYF. The CDR3 DNA follows: TGTGCCAGCAGTGAAGGGGGACTAGCGGGGGGACCTCGGTACGAGCAGTACTTC.

The chain has TRBV27 and TRBJ2-5; D is unresolved. The CDR3 sequence is 13 residues long. Trimming removed 2 bases from V and 4 bases from J, with 8 bases in between. Germline V gives CDR1 MNHEY, CDR2 SMNVEV (reference sequence). As DNA, the CDR3 is TGTGCCAGCAGTTTAATATATTCAGAGACCCAGTACTTC. This sequence encodes CASSLIYSETQYF.

Written as DNA, the CDR3 is TGTGCCAGCAGCCCCAATAACAGGCGACTAGCCAAAAACATTCAGTACTTC. Residues: CASSPNNRRLAKNIQYF. The gene calls are TRBV7-8 and TRBJ2-4, with D possibly TRBD1 on 5 matching bases. V was clipped by 5 bases and J by 0 bases, with 17 bases between them. The CDR3 sequence is 17 residues long. CDR1 and CDR2 (germline): SGHVS, FQNEAQ.